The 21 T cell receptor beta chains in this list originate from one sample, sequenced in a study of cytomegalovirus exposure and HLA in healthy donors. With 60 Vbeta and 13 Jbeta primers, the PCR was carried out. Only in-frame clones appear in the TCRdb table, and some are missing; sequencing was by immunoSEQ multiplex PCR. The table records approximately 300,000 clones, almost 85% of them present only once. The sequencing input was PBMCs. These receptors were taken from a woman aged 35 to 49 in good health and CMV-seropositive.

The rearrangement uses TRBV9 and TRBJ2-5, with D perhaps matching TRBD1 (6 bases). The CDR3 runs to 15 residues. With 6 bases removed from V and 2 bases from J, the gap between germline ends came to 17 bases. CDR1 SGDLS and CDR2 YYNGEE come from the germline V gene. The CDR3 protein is CASKGGHPPQETQYF. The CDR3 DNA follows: TGTGCCAGCAAAGGGGGTCATCCGCCTCAAGAGACCCAGTACTTC.

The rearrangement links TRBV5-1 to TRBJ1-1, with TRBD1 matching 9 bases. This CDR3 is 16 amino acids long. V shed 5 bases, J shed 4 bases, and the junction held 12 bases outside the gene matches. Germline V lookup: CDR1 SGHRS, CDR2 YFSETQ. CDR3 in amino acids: CASSPGGQGRGTEAFF. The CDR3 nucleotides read TGCGCCAGCAGTCCCGGGGGACAGGGTAGAGGCACTGAAGCTTTCTTT.

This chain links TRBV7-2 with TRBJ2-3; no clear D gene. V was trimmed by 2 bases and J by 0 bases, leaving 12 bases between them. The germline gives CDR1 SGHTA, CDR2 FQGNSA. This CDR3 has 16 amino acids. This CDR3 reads CASSLQAKTSTDTQYF. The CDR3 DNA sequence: TGTGCCAGCAGCTTACAAGCGAAGACTAGCACAGATACGCAGTATTTT.

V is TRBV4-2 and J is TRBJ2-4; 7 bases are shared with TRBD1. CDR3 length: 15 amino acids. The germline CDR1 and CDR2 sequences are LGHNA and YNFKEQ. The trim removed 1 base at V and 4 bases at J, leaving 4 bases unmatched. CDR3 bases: TGTGCCAGCAGCCAAGTGGGGACAGAGAAAAACATTCAGTACTTC. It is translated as CASSQVGTEKNIQYF.

CDR3 loop: CASSRLAMYNEQFF. The CDR3, as DNA: TGTGCCAGCAGTAGGCTAGCGATGTACAATGAGCAGTTCTTC. The genes are TRBV28 and TRBJ2-1; TRBD2 is a possible D gene (6 bases). CDR1 and CDR2 from the germline V gene are MDHEN and SYDVKM. Trimming left V 5 bases short and J 4 bases short, with 12 bases between. The CDR3 runs to 14 residues. The entire variable domain, with the rest obtained from reference TRBV28 and TRBJ2-1, is as follows: DVKVTQSSRYLVKRTGEKVFLECVQDMDHENMFWYRQDPGLGLRLIYFSYDVKMKEKGDIPEGYSVSREKKERFSLILESASTNQTSMYLCASSRLAMYNEQFFGPGTRLTVL.

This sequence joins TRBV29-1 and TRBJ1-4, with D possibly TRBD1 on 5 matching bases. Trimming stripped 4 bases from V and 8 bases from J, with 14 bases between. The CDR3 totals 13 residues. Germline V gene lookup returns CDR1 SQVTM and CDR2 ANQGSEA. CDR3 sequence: CSVAPGGKEKLFF. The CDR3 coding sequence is TGCAGCGTTGCCCCCGGGGGGAAAGAAAAACTGTTTTTT.

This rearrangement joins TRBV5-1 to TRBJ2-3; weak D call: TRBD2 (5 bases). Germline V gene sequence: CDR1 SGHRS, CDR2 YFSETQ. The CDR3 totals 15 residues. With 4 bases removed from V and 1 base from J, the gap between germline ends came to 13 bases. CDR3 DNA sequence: TGCGCCAGCAGCGCAACATCGGAGGGCACAGATACGCAGTATTTT. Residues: CASSATSEGTDTQYF.

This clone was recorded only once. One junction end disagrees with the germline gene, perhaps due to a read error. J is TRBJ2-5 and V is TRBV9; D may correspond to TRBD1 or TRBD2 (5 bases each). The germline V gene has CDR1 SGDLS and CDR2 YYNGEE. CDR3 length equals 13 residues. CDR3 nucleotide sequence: TGTGCCAGTAGCGACAGTCCCCAAGAGACCCAGTACTTC. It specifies CASSDSPQETQYF.

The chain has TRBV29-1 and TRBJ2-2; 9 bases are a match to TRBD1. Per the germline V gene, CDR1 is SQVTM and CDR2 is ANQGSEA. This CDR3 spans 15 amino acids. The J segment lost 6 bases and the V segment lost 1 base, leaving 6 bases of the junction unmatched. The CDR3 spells CSVEVGTGPPGELFF. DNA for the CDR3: TGCAGCGTTGAAGTCGGGACAGGGCCCCCCGGGGAGCTGTTTTTT.

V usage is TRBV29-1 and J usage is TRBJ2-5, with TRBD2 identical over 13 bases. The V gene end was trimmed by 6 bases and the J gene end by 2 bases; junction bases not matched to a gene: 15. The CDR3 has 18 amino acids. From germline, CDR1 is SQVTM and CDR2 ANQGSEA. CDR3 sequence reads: CSVVRTSGSIRGQETQYF. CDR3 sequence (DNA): TGCAGCGTCGTCAGGACTAGCGGGAGCATCCGAGGGCAAGAGACCCAGTACTTC.

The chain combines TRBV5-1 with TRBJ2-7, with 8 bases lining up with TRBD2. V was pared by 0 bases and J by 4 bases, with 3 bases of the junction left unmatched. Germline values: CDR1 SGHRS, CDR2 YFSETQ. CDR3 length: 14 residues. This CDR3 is CASSLGREVYEQYF. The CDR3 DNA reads TGCGCCAGCAGCTTGGGGCGGGAGGTGTACGAGCAGTACTTC.

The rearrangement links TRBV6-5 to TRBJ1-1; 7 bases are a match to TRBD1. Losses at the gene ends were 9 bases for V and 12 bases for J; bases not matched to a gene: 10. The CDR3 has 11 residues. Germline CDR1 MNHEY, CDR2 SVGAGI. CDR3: CASGGGGKTFF. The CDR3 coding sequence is TGTGCCAGTGGAGGAGGGGGCAAGACTTTCTTT.

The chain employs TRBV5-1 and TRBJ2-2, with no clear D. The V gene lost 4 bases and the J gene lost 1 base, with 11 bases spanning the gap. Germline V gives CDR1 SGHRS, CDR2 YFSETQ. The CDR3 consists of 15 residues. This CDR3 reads CASSTLPQNTGELFF. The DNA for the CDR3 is TGCGCCAGCAGCACTCTCCCCCAGAACACCGGGGAGCTGTTTTTT.

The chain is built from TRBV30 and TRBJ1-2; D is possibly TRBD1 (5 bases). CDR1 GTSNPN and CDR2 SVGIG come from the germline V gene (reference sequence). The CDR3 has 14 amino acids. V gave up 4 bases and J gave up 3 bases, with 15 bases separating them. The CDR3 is CAWTPGTGDYGYTF. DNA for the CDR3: TGTGCCTGGACCCCTGGGACTGGGGACTATGGCTACACCTTC.

The CDR3 is CASNSGGLNYGYTF. The CDR3 DNA sequence: TGTGCCAGTAACAGTGGAGGGCTTAACTATGGCTACACCTTC. The chain links TRBV28 to TRBJ1-2; D is unresolved. The germline V gene has CDR1 MDHEN and CDR2 SYDVKM. The CDR3 runs 14 residues. The ends were cut back, 9 bases at V and 1 base at J, with 15 bases in the middle.

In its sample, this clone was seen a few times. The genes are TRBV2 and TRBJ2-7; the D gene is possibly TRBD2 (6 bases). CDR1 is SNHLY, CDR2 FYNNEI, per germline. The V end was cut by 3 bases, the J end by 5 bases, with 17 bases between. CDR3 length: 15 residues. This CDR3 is CASSDLAAGRHEQYF. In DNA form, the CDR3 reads TGTGCCAGCAGTGACCTGGCGGCAGGGAGGCACGAGCAGTACTTC.

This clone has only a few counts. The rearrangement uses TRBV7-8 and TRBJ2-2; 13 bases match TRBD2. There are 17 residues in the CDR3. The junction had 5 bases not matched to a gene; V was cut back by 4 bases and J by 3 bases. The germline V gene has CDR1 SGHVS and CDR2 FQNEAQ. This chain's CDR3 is CASSYRTSGSYTGELFF. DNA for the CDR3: TGTGCCAGCAGCTACCGGACTAGCGGGAGTTACACCGGGGAGCTGTTTTTT.

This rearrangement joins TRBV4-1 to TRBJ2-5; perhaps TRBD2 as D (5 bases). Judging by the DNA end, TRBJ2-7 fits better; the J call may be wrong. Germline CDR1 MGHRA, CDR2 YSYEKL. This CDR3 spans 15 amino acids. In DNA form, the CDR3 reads TGCGCCAGCAGCCAAGAAGAACGGGGAGTTTACGAGCAGTACTTC. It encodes CASSQEERGVYEQYF.

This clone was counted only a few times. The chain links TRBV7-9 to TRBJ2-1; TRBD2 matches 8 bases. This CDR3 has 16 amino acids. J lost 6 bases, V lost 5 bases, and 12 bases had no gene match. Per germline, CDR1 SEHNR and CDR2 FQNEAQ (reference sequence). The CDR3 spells CASSPVGTGGSNEQFF. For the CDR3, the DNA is TGTGCCAGCAGCCCGGTAGGTACGGGAGGGAGCAATGAGCAGTTCTTC.

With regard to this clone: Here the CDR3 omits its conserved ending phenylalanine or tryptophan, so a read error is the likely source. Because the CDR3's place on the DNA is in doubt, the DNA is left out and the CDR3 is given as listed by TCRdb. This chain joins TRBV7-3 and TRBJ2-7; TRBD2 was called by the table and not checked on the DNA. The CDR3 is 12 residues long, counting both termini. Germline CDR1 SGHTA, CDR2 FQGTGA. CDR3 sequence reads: CASSLKLAGVCL.

This chain's CDR3 is CASSWDSAPYEQYF. CDR3 in DNA: TGCGCCAGCAGCTGGGACAGCGCCCCCTACGAGCAGTACTTC. The chain is built from TRBV5-1 and TRBJ2-7; TRBD1 aligns across 7 bases. The CDR3 extends over 14 amino acids. CDR1 SGHRS and CDR2 YFSETQ come from the germline V gene. V was clipped by 3 bases and J by 2 bases; unmatched bases: 5. Complete variable domain (other parts from reference TRBV5-1 and TRBJ2-7): KAGVTQTPRYLIKTRGQQVTLSCSPISGHRSVSWYQQTPGQGLQFLFEYFSETQRNKGNFPGRFSGRQFSNSRSEMNVSTLELGDSALYLCASSWDSAPYEQYFGPGTRLTVT.